These 27 T cell receptor beta chains were all obtained from the same sample, sequenced in a study of blood T cell repertoires in COVID-19. Here immunoSEQ multiplex PCR was the method, and the copy in TCRdb shows in-frame clones only, minus some. The table includes 150,000 to 200,000 clones, approximately 75% detected once. Sequenced: peripheral blood. These receptors originate from a human donor in a cohort sampled during active COVID-19.

V gene TRBV9 combines with J gene TRBJ2-3; a possible D gene is TRBD1 (5 bases). CDR1 and CDR2 (germline): SGDLS, YYNGEE. V was trimmed by 4 bases and J by 7 bases, leaving 25 bases between them. The CDR3 is made up of 17 amino acids. The CDR3: CASSLIHAVGRSYTQYF. As DNA, the CDR3 is TGTGCCAGCAGCTTAATACATGCGGTGGGGCGGTCGTATACGCAGTATTTT. The full variable domain, in which reference TRBV9 and TRBJ2-3 provide the parts outside the CDR3, is DSGVTQTPKHLITATGQRVTLRCSPRSGDLSVYWYQQSLDQGLQFLIQYYNGEERAKGNILERFSAQQFPDLHSELNLSSLELGDSALYFCASSLIHAVGRSYTQYFGPGTRLTVL.

The chain joins TRBV7-3 to TRBJ2-2, with D tentatively TRBD1 (6 bases). The CDR3 is 14 residues long. CDR1 and CDR2 (germline): SGHTA, FQGTGA. Trimming left V 5 bases short and J 7 bases short, with 14 bases between. The CDR3, as DNA: TGTGCCAGCAGCACGGACAGCTACAGCGGGGAGCTGTTTTTT. Protein: CASSTDSYSGELFF.

V usage is TRBV14 and J usage is TRBJ2-2; TRBD2 aligns across 14 bases. Germline V gene data show CDR1 as SGHDN and CDR2 as FVKESK. The CDR3 covers 20 residues. Germline trimming cut 2 bases from V and 3 bases from J; bases unmatched to any gene: 11. The CDR3 loop is CASSQPQGLAGVWDTGELFF. The CDR3 bases are TGTGCCAGCAGCCAACCCCAGGGACTAGCGGGGGTGTGGGACACCGGGGAGCTGTTTTTT.

The rearrangement uses TRBV12-5 and TRBJ2-2; D call uncertain. The CDR3 runs to 12 residues. V was pared by 3 bases and J by 7 bases, with 6 bases between. CDR1 is LGHNT, CDR2 FRNRAP, per germline. The CDR3, as DNA: TGTGCTAGTGGTTTCAGTGGCGGGGAGCTGTTTTTT. Translated: CASGFSGGELFF.

The chain carries TRBV27 and TRBJ1-2, with D tentatively TRBD1 (6 bases). Germline CDR1 is MNHEY and CDR2 is SMNVEV (reference sequence). Trimming pared 4 bases from V and 4 bases from J, leaving 10 bases between. This CDR3 is 13 amino acids long. The CDR3 here is CASSSQGSYGYTF. CDR3 DNA sequence: TGTGCCAGCAGTTCACAGGGATCCTATGGCTACACCTTC.

The rearrangement uses TRBV19 and TRBJ1-1, with TRBD1 matching over 8 bases. V shed 7 bases and J 5 bases; nucleotides not matched to a gene: 6. CDR1 and CDR2 from the germline V gene are LNHDA and SQIVND (reference sequence). The CDR3 totals 13 residues. The CDR3 DNA sequence: TGTGCCAGTACCGACAGGGGTCGGACTGAAGCTTTCTTT. Translation gives CASTDRGRTEAFF.

The chain has TRBV5-1 and TRBJ2-1; 10 nucleotides line up with TRBD2. Germline V gene sequence: CDR1 SGHRS, CDR2 YFSETQ. Germline trimming cut 4 bases from V and 6 bases from J; bases unmatched to any gene: 13. The CDR3 runs 17 residues. As DNA, the CDR3 is TGCGCCAGCAGCCTAAGGCCCCTAGCGGGAGAAGGCAATGAGCAGTTCTTC. Its protein is CASSLRPLAGEGNEQFF.

The gene calls are TRBV14 and TRBJ2-1, with a tentative D call TRBD1 (6 bases). The germline V gene has CDR1 SGHDN and CDR2 FVKESK. Trimming stripped 1 base from V and 5 bases from J, with 24 bases between. This CDR3 spans 19 amino acids. In DNA form, the CDR3 reads TGTGCCAGCAGCCAAGGTCAGCCCGGTTTCAGGGGATTCCACAATGAGCAGTTCTTC. Its protein product is CASSQGQPGFRGFHNEQFF.

This chain joins TRBV24-1 and TRBJ1-5; 7 nucleotides agree with TRBD1. Germline-derived CDR1 and CDR2 are KGHDR and SFDVKD. J gave up 4 bases and V 3 bases, and 8 bases lay outside the gene matches. The CDR3 contains 16 residues. The CDR3 is CATSDPYRGENQPQHF. DNA for the CDR3: TGTGCCACCAGTGATCCCTACAGGGGCGAGAATCAGCCCCAGCATTTT.

This CDR3 reads CASTQGLAGGQLGELFF. The CDR3 nucleotides read TGTGCCAGCACCCAAGGGCTAGCGGGGGGGCAGCTCGGGGAGCTGTTTTTT. The V and J genes are TRBV11-2 and TRBJ2-2, with TRBD2 matching 12 bases. V was pared by 7 bases and J by 7 bases, with 13 bases of the junction left unmatched. The germline V gene has CDR1 SGHAT and CDR2 FQNNGV. CDR3 length equals 17 residues.

This chain links TRBV30 with TRBJ1-5, with D perhaps matching TRBD1 (6 bases). The CDR3 spans 16 residues. Between the trimmed V and J ends, which lost 3 bases and 1 base, there was a span of 16 bases. Germline CDR1 and CDR2: GTSNPN and SVGIG (reference sequence). CDR3 sequence reads: CAWSNEGQRSNQPQHF. In DNA, the CDR3 is TGTGCCTGGAGCAACGAAGGACAGAGAAGCAATCAGCCCCAGCATTTT.

V gene TRBV6-5 combines with J gene TRBJ2-6; D might be TRBD2 (6 bases). The CDR3 extends over 15 amino acids. Germline V gene sequence: CDR1 MNHEY, CDR2 SVGAGI. V lost 10 bases and J 2 bases, leaving 15 bases between the germline ends. In nucleotides, the CDR3 is TGTGCCACCGATTTGGGGGGAACTGGGGCCAACGTCCTGACTTTC. Amino acid sequence: CATDLGGTGANVLTF.

The gene calls are TRBV5-1 and TRBJ1-5; 8 bases map to TRBD1. J lost 4 bases, V lost 4 bases, and 7 bases had no gene match. The germline V gene has CDR1 SGHRS and CDR2 YFSETQ. This CDR3 is built from 15 residues. The CDR3 DNA follows: TGCGCCAGCAGCACCGGACAGGGACAAAATCAGCCCCAGCATTTT. Translation: CASSTGQGQNQPQHF. Variable domain in full (rest from reference TRBV5-1 and TRBJ1-5): KAGVTQTPRYLIKTRGQQVTLSCSPISGHRSVSWYQQTPGQGLQFLFEYFSETQRNKGNFPGRFSGRQFSNSRSEMNVSTLELGDSALYLCASSTGQGQNQPQHFGDGTRLSIL.

The rearrangement uses TRBV10-3 and TRBJ1-2; D gene unclear. The CDR3 sequence is 14 residues long. The V and J ends lost 4 bases and 2 bases respectively, with 11 bases between them. The V gene's germline CDR1 is ENHRY and CDR2 SYGVKD. The CDR3 DNA sequence: TGTGCCATCAGTGGGAGGAATCACAACTATGGCTACACCTTC. Its protein is CAISGRNHNYGYTF.

The chain has TRBV12-3 or TRBV12-4 and TRBJ1-2; 7 positions match TRBD1. V lost 4 bases and J lost 4; bases outside the gene matches: 3. This CDR3 region has 13 residues. The CDR3 nucleotides read TGTGCCAGCAGTTCGACAGGGCCCTATGGCTACACCTTC. Its protein product is CASSSTGPYGYTF.

The chain uses TRBV19 and TRBJ2-1; D gene ambiguous. The CDR3 is made up of 13 amino acids. Trimming removed 5 bases at V and 4 bases at J, with 9 bases between. Germline V gene sequence: CDR1 LNHDA, CDR2 SQIVND (reference sequence). CDR3 sequence: CASSQLKYNEQFF. The CDR3 DNA sequence: TGTGCCAGTAGTCAACTTAAGTACAATGAGCAGTTCTTC.

This clone turned up a few times. The rearrangement joins TRBV12-3 or TRBV12-4 to TRBJ2-7; perhaps TRBD1 as D (6 bases). The CDR3 has 13 amino acids. V was clipped by 6 bases and J by 1 base, with 10 bases between them. In DNA form, the CDR3 reads TGTGCCAGCAGCCGGGACATTTCCTACGAGCAGTACTTC. The encoded protein is CASSRDISYEQYF.

This rearrangement joins TRBV10-1 to TRBJ2-7; 7 bases agree with TRBD1. The CDR3 consists of 16 residues. Germline V gene data show CDR1 as WNHNN and CDR2 as SYGVQD (reference sequence). Trimming at V came to 6 bases and at J to 2 bases, leaving 13 bases not matched to a gene. This CDR3 reads CASRLKWTGGTYEQYF. CDR3 coding DNA: TGCGCCAGCAGGCTGAAATGGACAGGCGGTACCTACGAGCAGTACTTC.

This chain joins TRBV6-2 or TRBV6-3 and TRBJ1-6; possible D gene TRBD1, 5 bases. Trimming took off 3 bases at V and 8 bases at J, with 11 bases between the two ends. Germline V gene lookup returns CDR1 MNHEY and CDR2 SVGEGT. This CDR3 has 14 residues. The CDR3 bases are TGTGCCAGCAGTTATGCAGGGAAGGATTCACCCCTCCACTTT. This gives the protein CASSYAGKDSPLHF.

This clone was observed once. This rearrangement joins TRBV27 to TRBJ2-3; 10 bases match TRBD2. Germline V gene data show CDR1 as MNHEY and CDR2 as SMNVEV (reference sequence). The length of the CDR3 is 15 residues. The V and J ends lost 6 bases and 1 base, in that order; junction bases with no gene match: 4. CDR3 sequence reads: CASRFLAGGTDTQYF. CDR3 nucleotide sequence: TGTGCCAGCAGATTCCTAGCGGGGGGCACAGATACGCAGTATTTT.

The chain uses TRBV12-3 or TRBV12-4 and TRBJ2-7; TRBD1 matches 10 bases. With 6 bases clipped from V and 13 bases from J, the junction kept 12 bases outside the gene matches. The CDR3 is 13 residues long. For the CDR3, the DNA is TGTGCCAGCAGATCCGGGACAGGGGCCGTGGCATACTTC. It specifies CASRSGTGAVAYF.

The rearrangement uses TRBV7-2 and TRBJ2-2, with TRBD1 matching 7 bases. V was pared by 0 bases and J by 7 bases, with 5 bases of the junction left unmatched. Germline CDR1 SGHTA, CDR2 FQGNSA. The CDR3 is 15 amino acids. CDR3 sequence reads: CASSLARQGFGELFF. In nucleotides, the CDR3 is TGTGCCAGCAGCTTAGCGCGACAGGGCTTCGGGGAGCTGTTTTTT.

The gene calls are TRBV10-1 and TRBJ2-2; 14 nucleotides agree with TRBD2. Unmatched junction bases numbered 7, after V lost 5 bases and J lost 5 bases. This CDR3 has 17 amino acids. The germline CDR1 and CDR2 sequences are WNHNN and SYGVQD (reference sequence). CDR3 sequence (DNA): TGCGCCAGCAGTCCGGGACTAGCGGGAGCGGGTACCGGGGAGCTGTTTTTT. Encoded protein: CASSPGLAGAGTGELFF.

V usage is TRBV10-3 and J usage is TRBJ2-7; D might be TRBD2 (6 bases). The V end lost 7 bases, the J end lost 6 bases, and 22 bases lay between the germline ends. The length of the CDR3 is 15 residues. In germline, CDR1 is ENHRY, CDR2 SYGVKD. The CDR3 sequence is CAIKIAQGGLSEQYF. For the CDR3, the DNA is TGTGCCATCAAAATAGCCCAGGGAGGTCTCTCCGAGCAGTACTTC.

The rearrangement links TRBV18 to TRBJ1-1; a possible D gene is TRBD1 (6 bases). Trimming stripped 2 bases from V and 4 bases from J, with 14 bases between. CDR1 and CDR2 (germline): KGHSH, LQKENI. CDR3 length equals 15 residues. DNA for the CDR3: TGTGCCAGCTCACCAGGCAGGGGTACGGCCACTGAAGCTTTCTTT. This encodes CASSPGRGTATEAFF.

The chain's CDR3 is CATSDFEDYSNQPQHF. CDR3 DNA sequence: TGTGCCACCAGTGATTTTGAGGATTATAGCAATCAGCCCCAGCATTTT. The chain recombines TRBV24-1 with TRBJ1-5; D gene unclear. The CDR3 has 16 amino acids. Trimming shortened V by 1 base and J by 0 bases, and 9 bases separated the two germline ends. Germline CDR1 and CDR2: KGHDR and SFDVKD.

This sequence joins TRBV9 and TRBJ1-1; possibly TRBD1 for D (5 bases). CDR3 length equals 14 residues. V shed 4 bases and J shed 1 base, with 11 bases lying between them. In germline, CDR1 is SGDLS, CDR2 YYNGEE. CDR3 nucleotide sequence: TGTGCCAGCAGCCTAGTCGGGGGGAACACTGAAGCTTTCTTT. As protein: CASSLVGGNTEAFF.